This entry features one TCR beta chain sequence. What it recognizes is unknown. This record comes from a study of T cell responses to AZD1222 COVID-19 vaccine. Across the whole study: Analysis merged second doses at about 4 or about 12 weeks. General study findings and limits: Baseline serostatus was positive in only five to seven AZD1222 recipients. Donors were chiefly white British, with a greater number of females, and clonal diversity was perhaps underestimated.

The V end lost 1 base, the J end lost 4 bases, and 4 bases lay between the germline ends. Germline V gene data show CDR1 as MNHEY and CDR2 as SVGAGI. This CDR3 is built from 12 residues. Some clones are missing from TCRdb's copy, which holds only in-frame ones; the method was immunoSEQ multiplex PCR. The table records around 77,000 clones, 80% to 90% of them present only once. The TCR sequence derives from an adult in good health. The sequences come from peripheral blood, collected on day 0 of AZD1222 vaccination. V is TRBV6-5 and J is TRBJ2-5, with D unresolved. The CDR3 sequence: CASSYFGETQYF. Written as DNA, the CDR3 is TGTGCCAGCAGTTACTTTGGAGAGACCCAGTACTTC.